A selection of T cell receptor beta chains follows, all from one sample in a study of blood T cells in healthy people across ages. TCRdb ran MiXCR on the 5' RACE reads and lists one entry per CDR3 protein. The data hold about 1.6 million distinct CDR3 sequences, with approximately 32% observed a single time. Material: blood. Receptors were obtained from a woman in her 30s in good health. Both conserved end residues are part of each CDR3. A D gene is named only where the DNA matches it firmly. A clone size is listed for some rows: how often the clone was seen (once, few, many), or a class if it is expanded.

TRBV20-1	.	TRBJ2-1	.	TGCAGTGCTAGTGGCTATAACAATGAGCAGTTCTTC	CSASGYNNEQFF
TRBV15	TRBD1	TRBJ1-1	few	TGTGCCACCAGCAAATACCCCGGGACAGGGTCCACTGAAGCTTTCTTT	CATSKYPGTGSTEAFF
TRBV12-3/TRBV12-4	TRBD1	TRBJ1-2	.	TGTGCCAGCAGTTTAGGAGGGGGCTTGGGCTATGGCTACACCTTC	CASSLGGGLGYGYTF
TRBV12-3/TRBV12-4	TRBD2	TRBJ2-1	few	TGTGCCAGCACGAAGCGGGAGAGGACGAATGAGCAGTTCTTC	CASTKRERTNEQFF
TRBV7-2	TRBD2	TRBJ2-3	many	TGTGCCAGCAGCTTAAGGTCCGGGAGGGGTCGGGCGTTAGCAGATACGCAGTATTTT	CASSLRSGRGRALADTQYF
TRBV20-1	TRBD2	TRBJ2-2	.	TGCAGTGCTAGAGTTGCACTAGCGGGTACCGGGGAGCTGTTTTTT	CSARVALAGTGELFF
TRBV4-1	.	TRBJ1-2	many	TGCGCCAGCAGCCAAGATAGGGCGGGCATGGGCTATGGCTACACCTTC	CASSQDRAGMGYGYTF
TRBV5-5	.	TRBJ1-1	.	TGTGCCAGCAGAATGGGGTTGAACACTGAAGCTTTCTTT	CASRMGLNTEAFF
TRBV6-6	.	TRBJ2-7	.	TGTGCCAGCAGTTACACCGGGACACCATCCTACGAGCAGTACTTC	CASSYTGTPSYEQYF
TRBV14	.	TRBJ2-7	once	TGTGCCAGCAGCCAACGGCCGGGACAAAAAACCTACGAGCAGTACTTC	CASSQRPGQKTYEQYF
TRBV20-1	.	TRBJ2-7	few	TGCAGTGCTCCCTCCTCGGGCTACGAGCAGTACTTC	CSAPSSGYEQYF
TRBV6-5	TRBD2	TRBJ2-1	.	TGTGCCAGCAGTTACCCCCGTATACTAGCGGGGTCGTATGAGCAGTTCTTC	CASSYPRILAGSYEQFF
TRBV28	TRBD2	TRBJ2-1	once	TGTGCCAGCACCCGAGGTCCAGCGGGAGGAACTCATGAGCAGTTCTTC	CASTRGPAGGTHEQFF
TRBV12-3/TRBV12-4	.	TRBJ2-5	once	TGTGCCAGCAGTTTCGGGCAGCCTAACAATGAGCAGTACTTC	CASSFGQPNNEQYF
TRBV3-1	.	TRBJ1-2	.	TGTGCCAGCAGCCAAGGACCAATAACCAAGGGCACCTGGGATGGCTACACCTTC	CASSQGPITKGTWDGYTF
TRBV7-9	.	TRBJ2-5	once	TGTGCCAGCAGTTCCTTTGACAGGGACCTCCGGGAGATCCAGTACTTC	CASSSFDRDLREIQYF
TRBV9	.	TRBJ2-1	.	TGTGCCAGCAGCGTAGCGGCGGGCAATGAGCAGTTCTTC	CASSVAAGNEQFF
TRBV28	.	TRBJ1-2	few	TGTGCCAGCAGTCGCCACCCCGGGACACCGAACTATGGCTACACCTTC	CASSRHPGTPNYGYTF
TRBV20-1	.	TRBJ2-5	.	TGCAGTGCTAGCGGCCCACCGCTGACCTACAATGAGCAGTACTTC	CSASGPPLTYNEQYF
TRBV20-1	TRBD2	TRBJ2-1	few	TGCAGTGCGCCGACGTTAGGCGGGAGGTACAATGAGCAGTTCTTC	CSAPTLGGRYNEQFF
TRBV3-1	.	TRBJ2-1	few	TGTGCCAGCAGCCAAGATCTGTGGGACTCCTACAATGAGCAGTTCTTC	CASSQDLWDSYNEQFF
TRBV11-2	.	TRBJ1-6	.	TGTGCCAGCAGCTCCCTGACAGGTTATTCACCCCTCCACTTT	CASSSLTGYSPLHF
TRBV9	.	TRBJ1-4	once	TGTGCCAGCAGCGATGGGACTCGATCCGGAGAAAAACTGTTTTTT	CASSDGTRSGEKLFF
TRBV7-8	.	TRBJ2-7	.	TGTGCCAGCAGCTCCTCCACGTTTGAGCAGTACTTC	CASSSSTFEQYF